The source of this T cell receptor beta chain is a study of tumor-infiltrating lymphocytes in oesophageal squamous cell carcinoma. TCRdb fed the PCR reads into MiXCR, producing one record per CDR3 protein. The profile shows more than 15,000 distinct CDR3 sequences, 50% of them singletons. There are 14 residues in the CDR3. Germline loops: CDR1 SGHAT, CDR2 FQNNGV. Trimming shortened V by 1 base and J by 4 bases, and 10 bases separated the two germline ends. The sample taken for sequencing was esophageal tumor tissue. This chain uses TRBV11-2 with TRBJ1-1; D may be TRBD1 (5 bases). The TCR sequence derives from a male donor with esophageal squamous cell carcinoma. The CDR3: CASSLGGVRTEAFF. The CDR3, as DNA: TGTGCCAGCAGCTTAGGAGGGGTGCGCACTGAAGCTTTCTTT.